The entry below describes one T cell receptor (beta chain). This clone has only a few counts. Its antigen is unknown. No base qualities exist here, and no much larger clone lies one base off it. From cysteine to phenylalanine, the CDR3 is 14 amino acids long. The retained sequence is limited to the CDR3, 42 bases, with the frame set at the first base. CDR1 and CDR2, per the germline V gene, are SGHTA and FQGNSA. V is clipped by 5 bases and J by 0 bases, and the sequence between their germline boundaries is 10 bases long. Patients with a history of autoimmune disease or receiving systemic immunosuppression were excluded from the trial. Peripheral blood for TCR sequencing was collected from all dose cohorts at baseline, on cycle 4 day 1, and on cycle 7 day 1. The samples were taken from a phase I, first-in-human, multicenter, open-label dose-escalation trial of ivuxolimab. The trial enrolled adults with locally advanced or metastatic head and neck squamous cell, hepatocellular, melanoma or renal cell carcinoma. Before TCR sequencing, CD4+ T cells and CD8+ T cells from peripheral blood were sorted into separate populations.

The data are from a study of OX40 agonist ivuxolimab in advanced cancers. Study-level background: Ivuxolimab was an agonistic, fully human IgG2 monoclonal antibody directed against OX40 (CD134), a costimulatory receptor. Partial responses occurred in three dose-escalation patients: two with cutaneous melanoma and one with hepatocellular carcinoma. Intravenous ivuxolimab was administered to patients every 2 weeks at six dose levels: 0.01, 0.1, 0.3, 1.5, 3 and 10 mg/kg. Of the 50 to 55 dose-escalation patients, hepatocellular carcinoma was present in about 20, melanoma in roughly 15, renal cell carcinoma in 9 and head and neck cancer in 9. The dose-escalation cohort was 80% to 90% male with a mean age of about 54 years, ranging from 23 to 79. The paper describes the monotherapy dose-escalation part (N of about 57 patients) of the phase I trial of ivuxolimab. The purpose of peripheral TCRbeta sequencing was to test whether ivuxolimab changed TCR sequence diversity and led to clonal T-cell expansion. Patients were allowed to have had prior anti-PD-1, anti-PD-L1 or anti-CTLA-4 therapy, and 30% to 40% of the dose-escalation patients had been treated with checkpoint inhibitors. Broad study findings and their caveats: At doses of 0.1 to 3.0 mg/kg, clonal expansion of both CD4+ and CD8+ T cells in blood was seen between baseline and week 6. On average, CD8+ T cells showed more expanded clones than CD4+ T cells after ivuxolimab. Antigen specificity was not determined for the clonally expanded peripheral T cells. In the 0.1-3.0 mg/kg groups, partial responders had among the lowest normalized peripheral clonal expansion, particularly in CD8+ T cells. Low levels of normalized T-cell clonal expansion were also seen in some nonresponding patients.

To sequence the TCRbeta CDR3 region, genomic DNA was isolated from the sorted cells. TCRbeta CDR3 regions were sequenced using the immunoSEQ Assay. TCRdb limited this immuneACCESS table to in-frame rearrangements with V and J called. A share of clones is missing; checked studies link under half to unresolved V genes, and the rest is unexplained. This sample gives about 15,000 clones in total; roughly 86% of them show up just once. The leading ten clones occupy around 70% of the sample. This TCR came from an adult with an advanced solid tumor such as melanoma, head and neck, liver or kidney cancer. Sequenced here: CD4+ or CD8+ T cells sorted from blood, sampled in a trial of the OX40 agonist ivuxolimab. The sequence joins TRBV7-2 to TRBJ1-2, with the D gene not clear enough to name. The CDR3 sequence is CASSPLTANYGYTF. The bases are TGTGCCAGCAGCCCGTTGACCGCTAACTATGGCTACACCTTC.